This T cell receptor (beta chain) was identified in a study of blood T cell repertoires in COVID-19. Across the study: Some COVID-19 samples were acute and others convalescent; all came from the United States, Italy and Spain. Sources were T cells, B-cell-depleted T cells, or PBMCs; the material itself was cDNA or gDNA.

The germline CDR1 and CDR2 sequences are LGHNA and YSLEER. Trimming left V 3 bases short and J 5 bases short, with 17 bases between. The CDR3 has 16 residues. Adults between roughly 18 and 100 years of age took part from 20 to 25 US areas. Under the authors' procedure: Amplification of reference gene primers provided the estimated nucleated cell counts. Sequenced by immunoSEQ multiplex PCR; TCRdb stores in-frame clones only, minus some. V, J and clone size are taken as reported in that table, and D and trimming were inferred from the DNA itself. The sample consists of under 150,000 clones, approximately 87% of them appearing once. This clone was recorded only once.

The chain is built from TRBV4-3 and TRBJ2-1, with D possibly matching TRBD2 (6 bases). The specimen sequenced was PBMCs or T cells enriched from blood (not recorded which). This sequence was found in a woman aged 30 to 39 with acute COVID-19. The DNA for the CDR3 is TGCGCCAGCAGCCACCTCGGACTACTCCGAGACAATGAGCAGTTCTTC. Protein: CASSHLGLLRDNEQFF.